The next 15 T cell receptor beta chains were all read from a single sample in a study of blood T cell repertoires in COVID-19 (dated by TCRdb to about 2020). Library creation used the immunoSEQ multiplex PCR assay. TCRdb re-hosts the immuneACCESS table, in-frame sequences only. Its copies lack some clones; in the studies checked, an unresolved V gene accounts for under half of them, and the cause for the rest is not known. The sample table shows over 400,000 clones, and around nine tenths are seen once. The ten largest clones add up to 6.5% to 8.5% of the sample. Material for sequencing was PBMCs or T cells enriched from blood (not recorded which). Every receptor here comes from a woman aged 55-69 years who had recovered from COVID-19.

This chain uses TRBV7-8 with TRBJ1-4; a possible D gene is TRBD1 (6 bases). Germline V gene sequence: CDR1 SGHVS, CDR2 FQNEAQ. The CDR3 spans 17 residues. V lost 1 base to trimming and J lost 6 bases, with 18 bases between them. CDR3 in DNA: TGTGCCAGCAGCTTAGGGGCGGGGGGGGCGCAGGATGAAAAACTGTTTTTT. It codes for CASSLGAGGAQDEKLFF.

As to this clone: At the DNA level, this CDR3 is encoded by other sequences in the same sample as well. The chain employs TRBV18 and TRBJ2-7; no clear D. Germline CDR1 and CDR2: KGHSH and LQKENI. The CDR3 has 13 amino acids. The V gene lost 3 bases and the J gene lost 1 base, with 7 bases spanning the gap. The CDR3 DNA follows: TGTGCCAGCTCACCTGGCAGTTCCTACGAGCAGTACGTC. Translating gives CASSPGSSYEQYV.

Written as DNA, the CDR3 is TGTGCCAGCAGTTCCTACCTACAGGCCGGGGGCTACACCTTC. Encoded protein: CASSSYLQAGGYTF. This chain links TRBV27 with TRBJ1-2; tentative D call: TRBD1 (5 bases). With 4 bases removed from V and 8 bases from J, the gap between germline ends came to 17 bases. This CDR3 is 14 amino acids long. Germline V lookup: CDR1 MNHEY, CDR2 SMNVEV (reference sequence).

This clone was detected only a few times. J is TRBJ2-7 and V is TRBV6-4; 8 nucleotides align to TRBD1. The CDR3 is made up of 13 amino acids. The trim removed 5 bases at V and 5 bases at J, leaving 5 bases unmatched. The V gene's germline CDR1 is MRHNA and CDR2 SNTAGT. The CDR3 DNA reads TGTGCCAGCAGTCTGGACAGGGACAACGAGCAGTACGTC. It specifies CASSLDRDNEQYV.

V and J are TRBV12-3 or TRBV12-4 and TRBJ1-2; no reliable D call. Trimming removed 3 bases from V and 4 bases from J, with 9 bases in between. This CDR3 contains 13 residues. The CDR3: CASSFEAAYGYTF. The CDR3 DNA is TGTGCCAGCAGTTTTGAGGCAGCCTATGGCTACACCTTC.

The chain combines TRBV13 with TRBJ1-2; weak D call: TRBD1 (6 bases). Trimming took off 6 bases at V and 6 bases at J, with 26 bases between the two ends. The CDR3 is made up of 17 amino acids. Germline assignment: CDR1 PRHDT and CDR2 FYEKMQ (reference sequence). In DNA form, the CDR3 reads TGTGCCAGCAGAACCTGGGGGACATCGCGGGGGTCGGATGGCTACACCTTC. This sequence encodes CASRTWGTSRGSDGYTF.

This clone appeared a few times. Other DNA sequences in the sample encode the same CDR3. The chain is built from TRBV29-1 and TRBJ1-2, with 8 bases aligning to TRBD1. Germline CDR1 and CDR2: SQVTM and ANQGSEA. V lost 6 bases to trimming and J lost 4 bases; unmatched junction nucleotides: 7. There are 13 residues in the CDR3. This CDR3 reads CSVVGQGSYGYTF. The CDR3 nucleotides are TGCAGCGTAGTCGGACAGGGAAGCTATGGCTACACCTTC.

The chain recombines TRBV25-1 with TRBJ2-1; 10 bases match TRBD1. The CDR3 runs 14 residues. The V segment lost 2 bases and the J segment 7 bases; nucleotides outside the gene matches: 2. The germline CDR1 and CDR2 sequences are MGHDK and SYGVNS. In DNA form, the CDR3 reads TGTGCCAGCAGTGAACGACAGGGGGCGAATGAGCAGTTCTTC. Translation gives CASSERQGANEQFF.

The gene calls are TRBV24-1 and TRBJ1-5; TRBD1 might be the D (6 bases). From germline, CDR1 is KGHDR and CDR2 SFDVKD. The CDR3 spans 13 residues. The V end lost 9 bases, the J end lost 4 bases, and 12 bases lay between the germline ends. CDR3 sequence reads: CATQAQGNQPQHF. The CDR3 nucleotides are TGTGCCACCCAAGCACAGGGTAATCAGCCCCAGCATTTT.

The chain employs TRBV7-6 and TRBJ2-1; possibly TRBD1 for D (6 bases). The CDR3 runs to 11 residues. CDR1 is SGHVS, CDR2 FNYEAQ, per germline. V was trimmed by 3 bases and J by 15 bases, leaving 12 bases between them. The CDR3 spells CASSLWGPGFF. CDR3 coding DNA: TGTGCCAGCAGCTTGTGGGGGCCCGGGTTCTTC. The whole variable domain, filled in from reference TRBV7-6 and TRBJ2-1, reads GAGVSQSPRYKVTKRGQDVALRCDPISGHVSLYWYRQALGQGPEFLTYFNYEAQQDKSGLPNDRFSAERPEGSISTLTIQRTEQRDSAMYRCASSLWGPGFFGPGTRLTVL.

The chain has TRBV29-1 and TRBJ2-5; 8 bases match TRBD1. In germline, CDR1 is SQVTM, CDR2 ANQGSEA. This CDR3 is 15 amino acids long. The V gene end was trimmed by 6 bases and the J gene end by 2 bases; junction bases not matched to a gene: 11. Written as DNA, the CDR3 is TGCAGCGTCGCCCTTGGGACAGGAGCTCAAGAGACCCAGTACTTC. Translation: CSVALGTGAQETQYF.

The chain combines TRBV21-1 with TRBJ2-7; the table's D call TRBD1 went unverified against the DNA. TRBV21-1 is a listed pseudogene. There are 11 residues in the CDR3. For the CDR3, the DNA is TGTGCCAGCAGTGACAGGGACCAGCAGTACGTC. Its protein is CASSDRDQQYV.

V usage is TRBV19 and J usage is TRBJ1-5; 10 bases fit TRBD1. The CDR3 sequence is 17 residues long. With V trimmed by 7 bases and J by 0 bases, 9 bases remained unmatched. Germline-derived CDR1 and CDR2 are LNHDA and SQIVND (reference sequence). Written as DNA, the CDR3 is TGTGCCAGTACCTATTGGGGGACAGGGGTTAGCAATCAGCCCCAGCATTTT. It codes for CASTYWGTGVSNQPQHF.

The gene calls are TRBV7-2 and TRBJ2-3, with no clear D. CDR1 and CDR2 from the germline V gene are SGHTA and FQGNSA. V lost 1 base and J lost 2, with 10 bases in between. The CDR3 covers 15 residues. CDR3 amino acids: CASSLGGLFTDTQYF. In DNA form, the CDR3 reads TGTGCCAGCAGCTTAGGTGGGCTTTTCACAGATACGCAGTATTTT.

This clone was seen only a few times. The rearrangement links TRBV5-6 to TRBJ2-4; a possible D gene is TRBD2 (6 bases). Germline loops: CDR1 SGHDT, CDR2 YYEEEE. The length of the CDR3 is 16 residues. The ends were cut back, 4 bases at V and 3 bases at J, with 17 bases in the middle. As DNA, the CDR3 is TGTGCCAGCAGCCTCCGTAGGGTGCGGGACAAAAACATTCAGTACTTC. This codes for CASSLRRVRDKNIQYF. Filled out from reference TRBV5-6 and TRBJ2-4, the complete variable domain reads DAGVTQSPTHLIKTRGQQVTLRCSPKSGHDTVSWYQQALGQGPQFIFQYYEEEERQRGNFPDRFSGHQFPNYSSELNVNALLLGDSALYLCASSLRRVRDKNIQYFGAGTRLSVL.